Sequencing of this TCR beta chain was carried out in a study of blood T cell repertoires in COVID-19. Overall study context: Specimens from acute and convalescent COVID-19 originated in the United States, Italy and Spain. PBMCs, B-cell-depleted T cells, or T cells provided the cDNA or gDNA that made up the material.

Original data processing: Cell counts per sample came from amplifying reference gene primers. TCRdb's table, derived via immunoSEQ multiplex PCR, lists solely in-frame clones and lacks some. V and J calls and clone size are as listed in that table; D and trimming were resolved from the DNA. The data contain approximately 49,000 clones, 65% to 85% of them seen just once; the ten biggest clones take up roughly 2.5%. The germline V gene encodes CDR1 SGHNT and CDR2 YYREEE (reference sequence). J was trimmed by 2 bases and V by 4 bases; bases with no gene match: 7. The length of the CDR3 is 15 residues. V gene TRBV5-4 combines with J gene TRBJ2-7; 9 bases align to TRBD1. The specimen sequenced was peripheral blood. This TCR derives from a man in his forties or fifties with acute or convalescent COVID-19. The CDR3 loop is CASSLRTGEAYEQYF. The CDR3, as DNA: TGTGCCAGCAGCCTCCGGACAGGGGAGGCCTACGAGCAGTACTTC.